What follows is one TCR beta chain and its context. Germline V lookup: CDR1 SNHLY, CDR2 FYNNEI. This CDR3 is built from 14 residues. V shed 6 bases and J shed 7 bases, with 18 bases lying between them. This table comes from immunoSEQ multiplex PCR, and its TCRdb copy is limited to in-frame clones, with some not included. The sample has around 200,000 clones, 87% seen once. This sample was included in a study of blood T cell repertoires in COVID-19. The rearrangement uses TRBV2 and TRBJ1-2; maybe TRBD1 (5 bases). Sequenced material: peripheral blood. The sequence was collected from a man aged 55-75 years who had recovered from COVID-19. The DNA for the CDR3 is TGTGCCAGCAGGCGACAGTTAGCCCTGCGTGGCTACACCTTC. As protein: CASRRQLALRGYTF.